The 32 T cell receptor beta chains listed next were all sequenced from one sample in a study of T cell responses to AZD1222 COVID-19 vaccine. Libraries were prepared by immunoSEQ multiplex PCR; TCRdb keeps only in-frame clonotypes and omits some of them. The sample lists roughly 110,000 clones; about nine tenths were seen once. Specimen: peripheral blood, collected on day 0 of AZD1222 vaccination. All receptors come from an adult in good health.

The count of this clone is one. The rearrangement uses TRBV5-4 and TRBJ1-1; D is uncertain. Germline V gene lookup returns CDR1 SGHNT and CDR2 YYREEE (reference sequence). The CDR3 has 12 residues. Trimming cost V 5 bases and J 4 bases, with 9 bases left between them. Here the CDR3 DNA reads TGTGCCAGCAGTGGGGTGAGCACTGAAGCTTTCTTT. This gives the protein CASSGVSTEAFF. Variable domain in full (rest from reference TRBV5-4 and TRBJ1-1): ETGVTQSPTHLIKTRGQQVTLRCSSQSGHNTVSWYQQALGQGPQFIFQYYREEENGRGNFPPRFSGLQFPNYSSELNVNALELDDSALYLCASSGVSTEAFFGQGTRLTVV.

The chain couples TRBV27 to TRBJ2-2; no clear D gene. The length of the CDR3 is 12 residues. Germline V gives CDR1 MNHEY, CDR2 SMNVEV (reference sequence). Trimming stripped 4 bases from V and 6 bases from J, with 6 bases between. The CDR3 nucleotides read TGTGCCAGCAGTTCCCGCCCCGGGGAGCTGTTTTTT. It encodes CASSSRPGELFF.

The rearrangement uses TRBV25-1 and TRBJ1-1; D is uncertain. V lost 1 base and J 1 base, leaving 4 bases between the germline ends. The CDR3 is 13 residues long. Germline CDR1 and CDR2: MGHDK and SYGVNS. The chain's CDR3 is CASSEWENTEAFF. DNA for the CDR3: TGTGCCAGCAGTGAATGGGAGAACACTGAAGCTTTCTTT.

The chain employs TRBV2 and TRBJ2-7; D is unclear. The germline V gene encodes CDR1 SNHLY and CDR2 FYNNEI. CDR3 size: 12 residues. V was shortened by 8 bases and J by 3 bases, with 11 bases between the two germline ends. The CDR3 coding sequence is TGTGCCAGCCGGCCAGAAAGCTACGAGCAGTACTTC. This codes for CASRPESYEQYF. The full variable domain, completed using reference TRBV2 and TRBJ2-7, is EPEVTQTPSHQVTQMGQEVILRCVPISNHLYFYWYRQILGQKVEFLVSFYNNEISEKSEIFDDQFSVERPDGSNFTLKIRSTKLEDSAMYFCASRPESYEQYFGPGTRLTVT.

J is TRBJ2-7 and V is TRBV30; D unresolved. CDR1 and CDR2 from the germline V gene are GTSNPN and SVGIG (reference sequence). There are 12 residues in the CDR3. V lost 8 bases and J 0 bases, leaving 11 bases between the germline ends. For the CDR3, the DNA is TGTGCCCAAAGTAGAGACTCCTACGAGCAGTACTTC. Protein product: CAQSRDSYEQYF. The full variable domain, rest sourced from reference TRBV30 and TRBJ2-7, is SQTIHQWPATLVQPVGSPLSLECTVEGTSNPNLYWYRQAAGRGLQLLFYSVGIGQISSEVPQNLSASRPQDRQFILSSKKLLLSDSGFYLCAQSRDSYEQYFGPGTRLTVT.

The V call is TRBV28, the J call TRBJ1-3; D is uncertain. The CDR3 totals 14 residues. Germline CDR1 and CDR2: MDHEN and SYDVKM. V lost 6 bases to trimming and J lost 0 bases, with 9 bases between them. The CDR3 DNA reads TGTGCCAGCAGCACAGAAAGCTCTGGAAACACCATATATTTT. It encodes CASSTESSGNTIYF.

This clone was seen a single time. The chain uses TRBV7-2 and TRBJ2-7, with D perhaps TRBD1 or TRBD2 (5 bases each). Trimming left V 4 bases short and J 5 bases short, with 18 bases between. Germline CDR1 SGHTA, CDR2 FQGNSA. CDR3 length: 15 amino acids. The CDR3 DNA reads TGTGCCAGCAGCTCTTACGGGACGGACAACGACGAGCAGTACTTC. Translating gives CASSSYGTDNDEQYF.

With regard to this clone: The sample has other DNA sequences that encode this CDR3 too. This chain links TRBV30 with TRBJ2-7; 7 bases are shared with TRBD1. There are 12 residues in the CDR3. From germline, CDR1 is GTSNPN and CDR2 SVGIG (reference sequence). The V segment lost 2 bases and the J segment 5 bases; nucleotides outside the gene matches: 3. CDR3 in DNA: TGTGCCTGGAGTACAGGGGCTCACGAGCAGTACTTC. It is translated as CAWSTGAHEQYF. The whole variable domain, filled in from reference TRBV30 and TRBJ2-7, reads SQTIHQWPATLVQPVGSPLSLECTVEGTSNPNLYWYRQAAGRGLQLLFYSVGIGQISSEVPQNLSASRPQDRQFILSSKKLLLSDSGFYLCAWSTGAHEQYFGPGTRLTVT.

This clone was counted between two and nine times. The chain carries TRBV4-2 and TRBJ2-1, with 12 bases matching TRBD2. Germline lookup yields CDR1 LGHNA and CDR2 YNFKEQ. The CDR3 consists of 16 residues. J gave up 5 bases and V 0 bases, and 2 bases lay outside the gene matches. The CDR3 protein is CASSQDPSGGDNEQFF. CDR3 sequence (DNA): TGTGCCAGCAGCCAAGACCCTAGCGGGGGGGACAATGAGCAGTTCTTC.

The V and J genes are TRBV24-1 and TRBJ2-2; D is unclear. The CDR3 is 12 residues long. From germline, CDR1 is KGHDR and CDR2 SFDVKD. V was cut by 4 bases and J by 7 bases, with 6 bases left in between. CDR3 amino acids: CATSEPSGELFF. The CDR3 nucleotides read TGTGCCACCAGTGAGCCCAGCGGGGAGCTGTTTTTT.

This chain uses TRBV7-2 with TRBJ2-7, with 7 bases lining up with TRBD2. J was trimmed by 0 bases and V by 1 base; bases with no gene match: 3. The CDR3 consists of 15 residues. Germline V gene data show CDR1 as SGHTA and CDR2 as FQGNSA. The CDR3 loop is CASSLGSGDSYEQYF. Written as DNA, the CDR3 is TGTGCCAGCAGCTTAGGGAGCGGGGACTCCTACGAGCAGTACTTC. Supplemented by reference TRBV7-2 and TRBJ2-7, the full variable domain reads GAGVSQSPSNKVTEKGKDVELRCDPISGHTALYWYRQSLGQGLEFLIYFQGNSAPDKSGLPSDRFSAERTGGSVSTLTIQRTQQEDSAVYLCASSLGSGDSYEQYFGPGTRLTVT.

This clone was found once. The chain joins TRBV9 to TRBJ1-2; 7 nucleotides line up with TRBD1. The germline gives CDR1 SGDLS, CDR2 YYNGEE. V lost 3 bases and J lost 4; bases outside the gene matches: 12. The CDR3 runs 16 residues. For the CDR3, the DNA is TGTGCCAGCAGCGCCTCGGGGCAGGGGGTAGGCTATGGCTACACCTTC. Translation gives CASSASGQGVGYGYTF.

V gene TRBV11-2 combines with J gene TRBJ1-1; no definite D call. In germline, CDR1 is SGHAT, CDR2 FQNNGV. CDR3 length: 15 amino acids. V gave up 1 base and J gave up 4 bases, with 13 bases separating them. For the CDR3, the DNA is TGTGCCAGCAGCTTAGGGACTGTTCGAGGCACTGAAGCTTTCTTT. Translated, it gives CASSLGTVRGTEAFF.

This clone was observed once. V usage is TRBV6-5 and J usage is TRBJ1-2; perhaps TRBD1 as D (6 bases). The CDR3 is made up of 13 amino acids. Germline CDR1 is MNHEY and CDR2 is SVGAGI. The V end lost 6 bases, the J end lost 4 bases, and 12 bases lay between the germline ends. This CDR3 reads CASRGGQLYGYTF. The CDR3 DNA reads as TGTGCCAGCAGAGGAGGACAGCTCTATGGCTACACCTTC.

The chain recombines TRBV27 with TRBJ2-5; D is possibly TRBD1 (8 bases). Deletions cut 7 bases from V and 6 bases from J, with 15 bases between. CDR1 is MNHEY, CDR2 SMNVEV, per germline (reference sequence). This CDR3 spans 13 amino acids. This chain's CDR3 is CASTGQGGKTQYF. The CDR3 DNA sequence: TGTGCCAGCACCGGACAGGGAGGGAAGACCCAGTACTTC.

The chain is built from TRBV6-6 and TRBJ1-2, with D unresolved. The germline V gene has CDR1 MNHNY and CDR2 SVGAGI (reference sequence). The CDR3 sequence is 12 residues long. The germline V and J ends were trimmed by 7 bases and 1 base, with 7 bases remaining between them. DNA for the CDR3: TGTGCCAGCACTACACTTAACTATGGCTACACCTTC. Translated: CASTTLNYGYTF.

The chain links TRBV7-9 to TRBJ1-1, with 12 bases that match TRBD1. Germline V gene lookup returns CDR1 SEHNR and CDR2 FQNEAQ (reference sequence). V was clipped by 1 base and J by 6 bases; unmatched bases: 12. The CDR3 has 18 residues. The CDR3 is CASSLVSRDRGRGAEAFF. Written as DNA, the CDR3 is TGTGCCAGCAGCTTAGTCAGCAGGGACAGGGGGCGGGGTGCTGAAGCTTTCTTT.

This chain links TRBV4-2 with TRBJ1-4; the D is unclear. There are 17 residues in the CDR3. The germline gives CDR1 LGHNA, CDR2 YNFKEQ. The V and J ends lost 0 bases and 3 bases respectively, with 14 bases between them. CDR3 in amino acids: CASSQDLADNSNEKLFF. For the CDR3, the DNA is TGTGCCAGCAGCCAAGATCTTGCCGACAATTCTAATGAAAAACTGTTTTTT.

The genes are TRBV7-9 and TRBJ2-7, with TRBD1 identical over 7 bases. The CDR3 is made up of 15 amino acids. Unmatched junction bases numbered 9, after V lost 5 bases and J lost 2 bases. The germline gives CDR1 SEHNR, CDR2 FQNEAQ (reference sequence). CDR3 in DNA: TGTGCCAGCAGCCCCCCGACAGGGACGCCCTACGAGCAGTACTTC. Its protein product is CASSPPTGTPYEQYF.

This clone was counted a single time. The gene calls are TRBV18 and TRBJ2-2; the D gene is possibly TRBD2 (6 bases). The CDR3 covers 14 residues. V lost 4 bases, J lost 3 bases, and 9 bases lay in between. From germline, CDR1 is KGHSH and CDR2 LQKENI. The CDR3 loop reads CASSRGGDTGELFF. The CDR3 nucleotides read TGTGCCAGCTCACGAGGAGGGGACACCGGGGAGCTGTTTTTT.

The V call is TRBV24-1, the J call TRBJ2-2; D is ambiguous. Germline CDR1 is KGHDR and CDR2 is SFDVKD. The ends were cut back, 4 bases at V and 5 bases at J, with 13 bases in the middle. The CDR3 loop spans 15 amino acids. The CDR3 loop reads CATSDYPQLTGELFF. The CDR3 nucleotides are TGTGCCACCAGTGACTATCCCCAACTGACCGGGGAGCTGTTTTTT.

The gene calls are TRBV4-1 and TRBJ2-1; D possibly corresponds to TRBD2 (5 bases). V lost 0 bases and J lost 12, with 21 bases in between. This CDR3 is built from 16 residues. Per germline, CDR1 MGHRA and CDR2 YSYEKL. CDR3 amino acids: CASSQDPGQGISAQFF. In DNA, the CDR3 is TGCGCCAGCAGCCAAGATCCAGGCCAAGGGATTAGCGCGCAGTTCTTC.

This chain joins TRBV4-3 and TRBJ1-1; D may be TRBD1 (5 bases). The CDR3 is made up of 13 amino acids. Germline CDR1 is LGHNA and CDR2 is YSLEER. V was trimmed by 4 bases and J by 7 bases, leaving 13 bases between them. DNA of the CDR3: TGCGCCAGCAGCCCGCACGGGGCTCTTGAAGCTTTCTTT. Amino acid sequence: CASSPHGALEAFF.

The chain combines TRBV5-8 with TRBJ2-1; D not certain. The CDR3 covers 13 residues. Germline V gives CDR1 SGHTS, CDR2 YDEGEE. The V end lost 0 bases, the J end lost 3 bases, and 4 bases lay between the germline ends. The CDR3 nucleotides are TGTGCCAGCAGCTTGGCCAGCTACAATGAGCAGTTCTTC. Its translation is CASSLASYNEQFF.

The chain employs TRBV6-5 and TRBJ1-1; maybe TRBD1 (6 bases). Trimming removed 2 bases from V and 3 bases from J, with 10 bases in between. The CDR3 length is 14 residues. Germline V gene lookup returns CDR1 MNHEY and CDR2 SVGAGI. The chain's CDR3 is CASSYQGQDTEAFF. As DNA, the CDR3 is TGTGCCAGCAGTTACCAGGGGCAAGACACTGAAGCTTTCTTT.

The rearrangement joins TRBV23-1 to TRBJ2-7; D remains unclear. TRBV23-1 is noted as an ORF with a role that remains uncertain. V lost 2 bases to trimming and J lost 0 bases, with 14 bases between them. The CDR3 spans 16 residues. The CDR3, as DNA: TGCGCCAGCAGTCAAAAGACAAGTCTTAGCTCCTACGAGCAGTACTTC. Translating gives CASSQKTSLSSYEQYF.

The chain combines TRBV2 with TRBJ2-1; 15 bases align to TRBD2. Germline values: CDR1 SNHLY, CDR2 FYNNEI. CDR3 size: 15 residues. The junction had 7 bases not matched to a gene; V was cut back by 6 bases and J by 10 bases. In nucleotides, the CDR3 is TGTGCCAGCAGCGCCGGACTAGCGGGGGGGCGGGAGCAGTTCTTC. Its translation is CASSAGLAGGREQFF.

The chain couples TRBV5-1 to TRBJ2-5; D not resolved. CDR3 size: 11 residues. The V end was cut by 5 bases, the J end by 2 bases, with 4 bases between. Per the germline V gene, CDR1 is SGHRS and CDR2 is YFSETQ. The CDR3 DNA reads TGCGCCAGCAGGGGGCAAGAGACCCAGTACTTC. Protein sequence: CASRGQETQYF.

This clone was recorded a few times. CDR3 in amino acids: CASSSTGSNSPLHF. The CDR3 DNA reads TGTGCCAGCAGCTCGACAGGGAGTAATTCACCCCTCCACTTT. The rearrangement links TRBV7-2 to TRBJ1-6; 7 nucleotides align to TRBD1. With V trimmed by 4 bases and J by 6 bases, 3 bases remained unmatched. The CDR3 runs 14 residues. Germline CDR1 and CDR2: SGHTA and FQGNSA.

This clone was seen repeatedly, ten times or more. The rearrangement links TRBV19 to TRBJ1-3; D is perhaps TRBD1 (5 bases). This CDR3 has 14 amino acids. Trimming took off 6 bases at V and 5 bases at J, with 14 bases between the two ends. The germline gives CDR1 LNHDA, CDR2 SQIVND (reference sequence). The CDR3 protein is CASRTTVSRNTIYF. The CDR3 DNA follows: TGTGCCAGTAGGACGACAGTAAGCAGAAACACCATATATTTT.

V gene TRBV2 combines with J gene TRBJ2-7; no clear D. CDR1 is SNHLY and CDR2 is FYNNEI in the germline V gene. CDR3 length: 17 amino acids. Trimming removed 2 bases at V and 2 bases at J, with 19 bases between. The CDR3 loop is CASSEKSPLRVTYEQYF. In DNA, the CDR3 is TGTGCCAGCAGTGAAAAGTCTCCCTTACGGGTAACCTACGAGCAGTACTTC.

The CDR3 nucleotides read TGTGCCAGCAGCTCCCATATGGACATAATGTACGGCTACACCTTC. It yields the protein CASSSHMDIMYGYTF. The chain employs TRBV6-5 and TRBJ1-2; maybe TRBD1 (5 bases). The V and J ends lost 6 bases and 8 bases respectively, with 22 bases between them. Germline CDR1 is MNHEY and CDR2 is SVGAGI. CDR3 length: 15 amino acids.